These T cell receptor beta chains were read from a single sample in a study of OX40 agonist ivuxolimab in advanced cancers. Generated by immunoSEQ multiplex PCR, the TCRdb table keeps only in-frame clones and is missing some. The table includes 55,000 to 80,000 clones, approximately 79% detected once. The specimen comprised CD4+ or CD8+ T cells sorted from blood, sampled in a trial of the OX40 agonist ivuxolimab. Receptors originate from an adult with an advanced solid tumor such as melanoma, head and neck, liver or kidney cancer. Each CDR3 is given with its conserved first and last residue. The size field is filled for only some rows; it gives once, few, many or a size class.

CDR3 protein	clone size	J gene	V gene
CASSPRGDRANYGYTF	-	TRBJ1-2	TRBV18
CASSEALMAGGDTGELFF	-	TRBJ2-2	TRBV6-1
CASSLRYRENYGYTF	few	TRBJ1-2	TRBV11-1
CASSKGQGTDTQYF	-	TRBJ2-3	TRBV9
CASSLRNTEAFF	-	TRBJ1-1	TRBV11-3
CSVGLWNTEAFF	-	TRBJ1-1	TRBV29-1
CASSKGVGTGHTGELFF	-	TRBJ2-2	TRBV21-1
CASSPPRDHNSPLHF	-	TRBJ1-6	TRBV7-2
CASSSGGQRGNNEQFF	-	TRBJ2-1	TRBV18
CASGSQSGTEAFF	-	TRBJ1-1	TRBV7-3
CASSSHPGQSNQPQHF	-	TRBJ1-5	TRBV6-6
CASSSGTSGRGETQYF	-	TRBJ2-5	TRBV9
CASSFIGFGEQYF	-	TRBJ2-7	TRBV7-2
CASSTQGGSNQPQHF	-	TRBJ1-5	TRBV7-2
CASSTPGQGYTDTQYF	-	TRBJ2-3	TRBV28
CASSSRQGNIQETQYF	-	TRBJ2-5	TRBV5-1
CASTPGGSGRTGELFF	-	TRBJ2-2	TRBV19
CASSLDYFNEQFF	-	TRBJ2-1	TRBV7-7
CASSKGSAGNTIYF	-	TRBJ1-3	TRBV19
CASSFRAGDSREQYF	-	TRBJ2-7	TRBV7-2
CASSPRTGEGNIQYF	-	TRBJ2-4	TRBV5-1
CASSLSWGTHYNEQFF	-	TRBJ2-1	TRBV28
CASSRSHGLEDLETQYF	-	TRBJ2-5	TRBV4-1
CSVGQGEHEQYF	few	TRBJ2-7	TRBV29-1
CASSSTGRESSTEAFF	-	TRBJ1-1	TRBV7-9
CASSPRVGLASFYEQYF	-	TRBJ2-7	TRBV19
CASSQGTGLDTQYF	-	TRBJ2-3	TRBV14
CASSGRDRGDTEAFF	-	TRBJ1-1	TRBV5-1
CASHNYNEQFF	once	TRBJ2-1	TRBV7-2
CASSSVHLWETQYF	-	TRBJ2-5	TRBV5-8
CASTEPTGRDIQYF	-	TRBJ2-4	TRBV2
CASSLGTAQGDQYF	few	TRBJ2-5	TRBV7-6
CASSIGKAGGTDTQYF	-	TRBJ2-3	TRBV19
CAWRRGLALSGANVLTF	-	TRBJ2-6	TRBV30
CAIRDSDYGYTF	-	TRBJ1-2	TRBV10-3
CASSDDNDSGNTIYF	once	TRBJ1-3	TRBV2
CACAREVDNSPLHF	-	TRBJ1-6	TRBV30
CASSTQGYYNEQFF	once	TRBJ2-1	TRBV6-5
CASRGFGVGNTEAFF	-	TRBJ1-1	TRBV27
CASSSRLAGGISETQYF	-	TRBJ2-5	TRBV7-9
CASSIRGDEQYF	few	TRBJ2-7	TRBV6-1
CASNAGGTEAFF	-	TRBJ1-1	TRBV6-5
CASSEAGAIQETQYF	once	TRBJ2-5	TRBV6-1
CAWSAASGGIRQFF	-	TRBJ2-1	TRBV30
CASSLNDARGPQHF	few	TRBJ1-5	TRBV5-6
CASSRKTDYFYGYTF	-	TRBJ1-2	TRBV5-1
CASSSSPRPRQNTEAFF	-	TRBJ1-1	TRBV5-4
CASSQEKGLYGYTF	-	TRBJ1-2	TRBV4-2
CASSSTGGRETQYF	-	TRBJ2-5	TRBV5-4
CASSAAPGATQYF	-	TRBJ2-5	TRBV6-4
CASRRTIYPGQARGNYGYTF	-	TRBJ1-2	TRBV12-2